The 26 T cell receptor beta chains listed next were all sequenced from one sample in a study of T cell clonotyping in hematopoietic cell transplantation. Measured with immunoSEQ multiplex PCR; TCRdb has only the in-frame clones, and not every one. This table has 70,000 or so clones, roughly 94% appearing once. Sequenced: peripheral blood mononuclear cells. The origin of the receptors is a man aged 50 to 60 in good health. Some clones in this sample may be carry-over from other donors' samples.

The CDR3 here is CASRGSGAYEQYF. The CDR3 region has the DNA TGTGCCAGCAGGGGTAGCGGGGCCTACGAGCAGTACTTC. The chain has TRBV27 and TRBJ2-7; 8 nucleotides agree with TRBD2. The germline V gene encodes CDR1 MNHEY and CDR2 SMNVEV (reference sequence). J was trimmed by 2 bases and V by 6 bases; bases with no gene match: 3. The CDR3 loop spans 13 amino acids.

The rearrangement links TRBV7-6 to TRBJ1-1; 7 nucleotides line up with TRBD1. The V gene's germline CDR1 is SGHVS and CDR2 FNYEAQ. The CDR3 contains 14 residues. V was clipped by 4 bases and J by 1 base; unmatched bases: 3. The CDR3 reads CASSSGQENTEAFF. CDR3 coding DNA: TGTGCCAGCAGCTCCGGACAGGAGAACACTGAAGCTTTCTTT. The full variable domain, with the rest looked up from reference TRBV7-6 and TRBJ1-1, is GAGVSQSPRYKVTKRGQDVALRCDPISGHVSLYWYRQALGQGPEFLTYFNYEAQQDKSGLPNDRFSAERPEGSISTLTIQRTEQRDSAMYRCASSSGQENTEAFFGQGTRLTVV.

The chain recombines TRBV10-3 with TRBJ2-1; 7 bases map to TRBD2. J lost 13 bases, V lost 6 bases, and 12 bases had no gene match. This CDR3 contains 13 residues. From germline, CDR1 is ENHRY and CDR2 SYGVKD. For the CDR3, the DNA is TGTGCCATCAGGAACCCTTCAGCGGGGAACCAGTTCTTC. Its translation: CAIRNPSAGNQFF.

This sequence joins TRBV14 and TRBJ2-2; no clear D gene. V was trimmed by 4 bases and J by 2 bases, leaving 11 bases between them. The CDR3 loop spans 15 amino acids. Germline lookup yields CDR1 SGHDN and CDR2 FVKESK. The DNA of the CDR3 is TGTGCCAGCAGCCGTTCCCCGAGAAACACCGGGGAGCTGTTTTTT. Translated, it gives CASSRSPRNTGELFF. Looking up the rest from reference TRBV14 and TRBJ2-2 gives the full variable domain: EAGVTQFPSHSVIEKGQTVTLRCDPISGHDNLYWYRRVMGKEIKFLLHFVKESKQDESGMPNNRFLAERTGGTYSTLKVQPAELEDSGVYFCASSRSPRNTGELFFGEGSRLTVL.

The chain couples TRBV5-1 to TRBJ2-7; D possibly corresponds to TRBD2 (5 bases). V shed 7 bases and J shed 5 bases, with 16 bases lying between them. This CDR3 is built from 13 residues. From germline, CDR1 is SGHRS and CDR2 YFSETQ. CDR3 sequence reads: CASREENQNEQYF. As DNA, the CDR3 is TGCGCCAGCCGGGAAGAGAACCAAAACGAGCAGTACTTC.

This chain joins TRBV25-1 and TRBJ1-1; D ambiguous. The CDR3 totals 12 residues. Trimming shortened V by 4 bases and J by 3 bases, and 6 bases separated the two germline ends. Germline V gene data show CDR1 as MGHDK and CDR2 as SYGVNS. CDR3 DNA: TGTGCCAGCAGTGGCGGTTACACTGAAGCTTTCTTT. Its translation is CASSGGYTEAFF.

This clone has only a few counts. The chain combines TRBV25-1 with TRBJ2-7; maybe TRBD2 (6 bases). Germline V gives CDR1 MGHDK, CDR2 SYGVNS. The CDR3 loop spans 16 amino acids. V was shortened by 6 bases and J by 2 bases, with 20 bases between the two germline ends. CDR3 nucleotides: TGTGCCAGCAGCCGGAGGGGCAGGGAGTCACCCTACGAGCAGTACTTC. This sequence encodes CASSRRGRESPYEQYF.

The chain is built from TRBV7-3 and TRBJ1-1; 8 bases align to TRBD1. V dropped 2 bases and J dropped 11; count of bases not matched to a gene: 13. CDR3 length equals 15 residues. Germline V lookup: CDR1 SGHTA, CDR2 FQGTGA. Here the CDR3 reads CASSLLGQGARSAFF. CDR3 sequence (DNA): TGTGCCAGCAGCTTATTGGGTCAGGGGGCGCGGTCGGCTTTCTTT.

The chain is built from TRBV5-1 and TRBJ1-5; 7 positions agree with TRBD1. Germline V gene lookup returns CDR1 SGHRS and CDR2 YFSETQ. V trimming: 4 bases; J trimming: 2 bases; junction bases outside the gene matches: 9. This CDR3 has 16 residues. Here the CDR3 reads CASSTGARTGNQPQHF. The CDR3 DNA follows: TGCGCCAGCAGCACAGGGGCCCGGACGGGCAATCAGCCCCAGCATTTT.

This clone appeared a single time. The rearrangement links TRBV29-1 to TRBJ2-2; D is ambiguous. Germline V CDR1 and CDR2: SQVTM, ANQGSEA. This CDR3 is 11 amino acids long. Trimming left V 4 bases short and J 8 bases short, with 8 bases between. DNA of the CDR3: TGCAGCGTTGTAGAAGCGGGGGAGCTGTTTTTT. Amino acid sequence: CSVVEAGELFF.

The chain uses TRBV7-3 and TRBJ2-2, with TRBD1 as a possible D gene (5 bases). CDR3 length: 17 residues. Per the germline V gene, CDR1 is SGHTA and CDR2 is FQGTGA. V dropped 1 base and J dropped 7 bases, with 19 bases sitting between them. CDR3: CASSLIGQGYSVGELFF. The CDR3 region has the DNA TGTGCCAGCAGCTTAATAGGTCAGGGATACAGCGTCGGGGAGCTGTTTTTT.

This rearrangement joins TRBV9 to TRBJ2-2; 7 nucleotides match TRBD2. This CDR3 region has 15 residues. Trimming cost V 3 bases and J 2 bases; bases outside gene matches: 4. Germline values: CDR1 SGDLS, CDR2 YYNGEE. DNA for the CDR3: TGTGCCAGCAGCGAGCCTAGCGGTAACACCGGGGAGCTGTTTTTT. Its protein product is CASSEPSGNTGELFF.

This clone is a singleton in its sample. The chain recombines TRBV2 with TRBJ2-3; D unclear. The CDR3 covers 12 residues. Per the germline V gene, CDR1 is SNHLY and CDR2 is FYNNEI. Trimming took off 5 bases at V and 3 bases at J, with 6 bases between the two ends. The CDR3 DNA reads as TGTGCCAGCAGTCTACTAACAGATACGCAGTATTTT. Its translation: CASSLLTDTQYF.

This rearrangement joins TRBV28 to TRBJ2-7; the D is unclear. Germline V lookup: CDR1 MDHEN, CDR2 SYDVKM. The V end was cut by 8 bases, the J end by 4 bases, with 9 bases between. CDR3 length equals 11 residues. CDR3 loop: CASRSLYEQYF. Written as DNA, the CDR3 is TGTGCCAGCCGATCCCTTTACGAGCAGTACTTC.

The rearrangement links TRBV5-8 to TRBJ1-5; D not certain. This CDR3 has 12 amino acids. The V end lost 4 bases, the J end lost 5 bases, and 7 bases lay between the germline ends. Germline lookup yields CDR1 SGHTS and CDR2 YDEGEE. The CDR3 loop reads CASSGYDQPQHF. DNA of the CDR3: TGTGCCAGCAGCGGCTATGATCAGCCCCAGCATTTT. The full variable domain, with the rest looked up from reference TRBV5-8 and TRBJ1-5, is EAGVTQSPTHLIKTRGQQATLRCSPISGHTSVYWYQQALGLGLQFLLWYDEGEERNRGNFPPRFSGRQFPNYSSELNVNALELEDSALYLCASSGYDQPQHFGDGTRLSIL.

V gene TRBV13 combines with J gene TRBJ1-2; possibly TRBD1 for D (5 bases). Trimming shortened V by 6 bases and J by 10 bases, and 15 bases separated the two germline ends. The CDR3 contains 12 residues. The V gene's germline CDR1 is PRHDT and CDR2 FYEKMQ (reference sequence). In DNA, the CDR3 is TGTGCCAGCAGGCGGGCGGGACCTTACTACACCTTC. Translated: CASRRAGPYYTF.

V and J are TRBV4-2 and TRBJ2-5, with D unresolved. TRBJ2-7 explains the end of the DNA better; the J call may be wrong. The CDR3 extends over 15 amino acids. Germline-derived CDR1 and CDR2 are LGHNA and YNFKEQ. CDR3 DNA: TGTGCCAGCAGCCAAGATCAGAGTGGAGCCTACGAGCAGTACTTC. Protein product: CASSQDQSGAYEQYF.

This clone came up once. The chain recombines TRBV11-2 with TRBJ2-5; D is undetermined. Germline CDR1 SGHAT, CDR2 FQNNGV. The germline V and J ends were trimmed by 3 bases and 0 bases, with 5 bases remaining between them. This CDR3 spans 13 amino acids. The CDR3 region is CASSFTDQETQYF. CDR3 DNA: TGTGCCAGCAGCTTTACAGACCAAGAGACCCAGTACTTC.

The chain combines TRBV25-1 with TRBJ1-1; maybe TRBD1 (6 bases). V lost 5 bases and J 3 bases, leaving 10 bases between the germline ends. Looked up from germline, CDR1 is MGHDK and CDR2 is SYGVNS. This CDR3 spans 13 amino acids. CDR3 protein: CASSTGMHTEAFF. The CDR3 region has the DNA TGTGCCAGCAGTACAGGGATGCACACTGAAGCTTTCTTT.

The V and J genes are TRBV5-1 and TRBJ2-3; 8 bases are shared with TRBD2. Unmatched junction bases numbered 4, after V lost 3 bases and J lost 1 base. CDR3 length: 15 amino acids. The V gene's germline CDR1 is SGHRS and CDR2 YFSETQ. As DNA, the CDR3 is TGCGCCAGCAGCTCCAGTAGCGGGGGCACAGATACGCAGTATTTT. It specifies CASSSSSGGTDTQYF.

V and J are TRBV28 and TRBJ2-7; D perhaps matches TRBD2 (5 bases). The germline gives CDR1 MDHEN, CDR2 SYDVKM. Deletions cut 3 bases from V and 3 bases from J, with 12 bases between. The CDR3 is made up of 14 amino acids. For the CDR3, the DNA is TGTGCCAGCAGTTTGAGGCCGGGGAGCTACGAGCAGTACTTC. It yields the protein CASSLRPGSYEQYF.

This sequence joins TRBV28 and TRBJ2-2; TRBD1 aligns across 7 bases. The CDR3 has 15 amino acids. CDR1 MDHEN and CDR2 SYDVKM come from the germline V gene. V shed 5 bases and J 0 bases; nucleotides not matched to a gene: 3. The DNA for the CDR3 is TGTGCCAGCAGTACCGGGACAGCGAACACCGGGGAGCTGTTTTTT. Amino acids: CASSTGTANTGELFF.

The chain has TRBV6-5 and TRBJ2-3, with D possibly called TRBD1 or TRBD2 (5 bases each). The germline V gene encodes CDR1 MNHEY and CDR2 SVGAGI. The germline V and J ends were trimmed by 4 bases and 7 bases, with 21 bases remaining between them. The CDR3 covers 16 residues. The CDR3: CASSLPGTRVRNTQYF. The CDR3 DNA sequence: TGTGCCAGCAGTTTACCCGGGACCCGCGTAAGGAATACGCAGTATTTT.

The chain carries TRBV30 and TRBJ1-2; D is possibly TRBD1 (5 bases). V dropped 8 bases and J dropped 3 bases, with 19 bases sitting between them. The CDR3 length is 14 residues. Germline values: CDR1 GTSNPN, CDR2 SVGIG (reference sequence). The CDR3 here is CAGYTGPGDYGYTF. The CDR3 region has the DNA TGTGCCGGGTACACAGGCCCTGGGGACTATGGCTACACCTTC.

The chain joins TRBV11-3 to TRBJ2-7, with D tentatively TRBD1 (6 bases). The V end was cut by 1 base, the J end by 6 bases, with 13 bases between. CDR1 is SGHNT and CDR2 is YENEEA in the germline V gene. The CDR3 extends over 14 amino acids. The CDR3 loop is CASSLVRQEAEQYF. In DNA, the CDR3 is TGTGCCAGCAGCTTAGTTAGACAGGAAGCCGAGCAGTACTTC.

V gene TRBV27 combines with J gene TRBJ2-7; TRBD1 matches 7 bases. J was trimmed by 1 base and V by 7 bases; bases with no gene match: 10. In germline, CDR1 is MNHEY, CDR2 SMNVEV (reference sequence). The CDR3 is 15 amino acids. The CDR3 nucleotides read TGTGCCAGCAAGATAGGGGGCACGCTTTCCTACGAGCAGTACTTC. This gives the protein CASKIGGTLSYEQYF.